These T cell receptor beta chains were read from a single sample in a study of shared clonotypes between healthy human individuals. Clones were read by immunoSEQ multiplex PCR, and TCRdb kept only the in-frame ones, dropping some. The sample consists of about 460,000 clones, around 77% of them appearing once. Sequencing used PBMCs. The source is a woman aged 40-49 years in good health. Some clones in this sample may be carry-over from other donors' samples. CDR3s include the opening cysteine and the closing phenylalanine or tryptophan. The D gene is left open where the match is weak. For some rows the clone size is stated as once, few or many, or as a class when expanded; others skip it.

clone_size d_call j_call v_call cdr3_aa cdr3_nt
- - TRBJ2-7 TRBV6-6 CASSYGISYEQYF TGTGCCAGCAGTTATGGGATCTCCTACGAGCAGTACTTC
- TRBD1 TRBJ1-3 TRBV10-3 CAISWDSSSSGNTIYF TGTGCCATCAGCTGGGACAGTTCAAGCTCTGGAAACACCATATATTTT
once - TRBJ2-7 TRBV19 CASGHYYEQYF TGTGCCAGCGGACACTACTACGAGCAGTACTTC
- - TRBJ2-1 TRBV2 CASMSDNNEQFF TGTGCCAGCATGAGTGACAACAATGAGCAGTTCTTC
- TRBD1 TRBJ1-1 TRBV5-1 CASTRQGHSSNTEAFF TGCGCCAGCACCAGACAGGGTCACAGTTCGAACACTGAAGCTTTCTTT
- - TRBJ1-1 TRBV29-1 CSVQTGGDTEAFF TGCAGCGTTCAGACCGGCGGGGACACTGAAGCTTTCTTT
once TRBD1 TRBJ1-4 TRBV28 CASRATTGAVREKLFF TGTGCCAGCAGAGCCACAACAGGGGCGGTAAGGGAAAAACTGTTTTTT
- TRBD1 TRBJ2-1 TRBV2 CASSLGQGRGNEQFF TGTGCCAGCAGTTTGGGACAGGGAAGGGGCAATGAGCAGTTCTTC
- TRBD1 TRBJ1-5 TRBV5-8 CASSPATGANQPQHF TGTGCCAGCAGCCCAGCGACAGGGGCAAATCAGCCCCAGCATTTT
few TRBD1 TRBJ2-7 TRBV9 CASSPQGDRTYEQYF TGTGCCAGCAGCCCCCAGGGGGACCGAACCTACGAGCAGTACTTC
- - TRBJ1-1 TRBV7-3 CASREGTNTEAFF TGTGCCAGCAGGGAGGGGACGAACACTGAAGCTTTCTTT
- TRBD2 TRBJ2-4 TRBV29-1 CSVLPQTSDLGANAKNIQYF TGCAGCGTTCTTCCCCAAACTAGCGACCTAGGAGCTAATGCCAAAAACATTCAGTACTTC
- - TRBJ2-7 TRBV28 CASSSPGRDYGYEQYF TGTGCCAGCAGTTCCCCAGGTAGGGATTATGGCTACGAGCAGTACTTC
- - TRBJ1-2 TRBV10-1 CASSETTTRKTYGYTF TGCGCCAGCAGTGAAACCACAACGCGAAAGACCTATGGCTACACCTTC
- - TRBJ2-5 TRBV18 CASSPERDQETQYF TGTGCCAGCTCACCAGAGCGGGACCAAGAGACCCAGTACTTC
- - TRBJ2-1 TRBV9 CASSVRENEQFF TGTGCCAGCAGCGTACGAGAGAATGAGCAGTTCTTC
- - TRBJ1-2 TRBV7-6 CASSLVRESTSMYGYTF TGTGCCAGCAGCTTAGTAAGGGAGTCGACGAGTATGTATGGCTACACCTTC
- - TRBJ2-7 TRBV30 CACGGRLPGEQYF TGTGCCTGTGGGGGCAGACTACCTGGCGAGCAGTACTTC
many - TRBJ2-5 TRBV1 CTSKRGDWTSGTRGLNKETQYF TGCACCAGCAAGAGGGGGGATTGGACTAGCGGGACGAGGGGCCTAAATAAGGAGACCCAGTACTTC
- - TRBJ1-1 TRBV7-9 CASSLGMGGTEAFF TGTGCCAGCAGCCTAGGGATGGGAGGGACTGAAGCTTTCTTT